These 29 T cell receptor beta chains were sequenced from one sample in a study of spatial heterogeneity in lung cancer. The study, taken as a whole, reports: Expanded intratumoral alpha and beta TCR counts tracked tumor mutation counts.

Their target antigens are unknown. The time point is: sample taken at primary tumor resection. TCRdb reprocessed the 5' RACE reads via MiXCR and lists one record per CDR3 protein. Here the sample spans approximately 94,000 distinct CDR3 sequences, around 4.8% being singletons. The sample here was lung tumor tissue, taken at surgery. The source of these receptors is a male donor with early-stage non-small cell lung cancer.

This clonotype was recorded many times. The genes are TRBV6-6 and TRBJ1-2, with D perhaps matching TRBD1 (5 bases). The CDR3 sequence is 13 residues long. V lost 7 bases, J lost 8 bases, and 17 bases lay in between. Germline-derived CDR1 and CDR2 are MNHNY and SVGAGI (reference sequence). The CDR3 protein is CASIPGGGSGYTF. The CDR3 nucleotides are TGTGCCAGCATCCCCGGGGGGGGTTCGGGCTACACCTTC.

Many counts were recorded for this clonotype. The chain couples TRBV5-1 to TRBJ2-1; D gene unclear. The CDR3 has 12 amino acids. CDR1 and CDR2 (germline): SGHRS, YFSETQ. The ends were cut back, 5 bases at V and 7 bases at J, with 10 bases in the middle. The CDR3, as DNA: TGCGCCAGCAGTGAAGTTCCGAATGAGCAGTTCTTC. Protein: CASSEVPNEQFF.

This clonotype was seen many times. The chain recombines TRBV20-1 with TRBJ2-1, with D possibly TRBD2 on 6 matching bases. CDR3 length equals 14 residues. V shed 6 bases and J shed 4 bases, with 16 bases lying between them. The germline V gene has CDR1 DFQATT and CDR2 SNEGSKA (reference sequence). For the CDR3, the DNA is TGCAGTGCCCACACTAGCTCGCCGTACAATGAGCAGTTCTTC. This encodes CSAHTSSPYNEQFF.

This clonotype was picked up many times. V usage is TRBV12-5 and J usage is TRBJ2-1, with D perhaps TRBD1 (6 bases). Per the germline V gene, CDR1 is LGHNT and CDR2 is FRNRAP. The CDR3 loop spans 16 amino acids. The germline V and J ends were trimmed by 7 bases and 2 bases, with 18 bases remaining between them. The CDR3 loop reads CASAPSGVVPYNEQFF. As DNA, the CDR3 is TGTGCTAGTGCCCCTTCAGGGGTCGTTCCCTACAATGAGCAGTTCTTC.

This clonotype was counted many times. The rearrangement uses TRBV20-1 and TRBJ2-1; 9 nucleotides match TRBD2. Germline V gene data show CDR1 as DFQATT and CDR2 as SNEGSKA (reference sequence). The CDR3 is 14 amino acids. J was trimmed by 4 bases and V by 6 bases; bases with no gene match: 7. This chain's CDR3 is CSASRAGGYNEQFF. Written as DNA, the CDR3 is TGCAGTGCCAGCCGGGCGGGAGGGTACAATGAGCAGTTCTTC.

There are many counts of this clonotype. The chain has TRBV28 and TRBJ1-5; a weak D match, TRBD1 (6 bases). V gave up 8 bases and J gave up 7 bases, with 15 bases separating them. CDR3 size: 13 residues. The germline V gene encodes CDR1 MDHEN and CDR2 SYDVKM. The DNA for the CDR3 is TGTGCCAGCTGGTACAGGGCTGGACAGCCCCAGCATTTT. Its protein product is CASWYRAGQPQHF.

At least ten counts were recorded for this clonotype. This chain links TRBV20-1 with TRBJ1-5; no reliable D call. Germline V CDR1 and CDR2: DFQATT, SNEGSKA (reference sequence). V lost 3 bases and J lost 4, with 7 bases in between. The CDR3 consists of 12 residues. CDR3 sequence reads: CSASFGNQPQHF. The CDR3 nucleotides read TGCAGTGCTAGTTTCGGAAATCAGCCCCAGCATTTT.

This clonotype showed up many times. This rearrangement joins TRBV5-1 to TRBJ2-3; maybe TRBD2 (5 bases). Looked up from germline, CDR1 is SGHRS and CDR2 is YFSETQ. The CDR3 is made up of 14 amino acids. Trimming took 3 bases from V and 1 from J, leaving 9 bases between them. The CDR3 spells CASSWTGGTDTQYF. The CDR3 DNA is TGCGCCAGCAGCTGGACCGGGGGCACAGATACGCAGTATTTT.

The sample holds many counts of this clonotype. The rearrangement joins TRBV20-1 to TRBJ2-7; D remains ambiguous. Germline V lookup: CDR1 DFQATT, CDR2 SNEGSKA (reference sequence). Trimming stripped 6 bases from V and 6 bases from J, with 21 bases between. The length of the CDR3 is 14 residues. The CDR3 coding sequence is TGCAGTGCCGCTCCCCCGGTTCCGGAGATCGAGCAGTACTTC. This codes for CSAAPPVPEIEQYF.

This clonotype was detected ten times or more. V usage is TRBV18 and J usage is TRBJ1-2, with TRBD1 as a possible D gene (5 bases). The CDR3 is 13 residues long. Trimming cost V 1 base and J 6 bases, with 9 bases left between them. CDR1 and CDR2 from the germline V gene are KGHSH and LQKENI. The CDR3, as DNA: TGTGCCAGCTCACCACAGCCAGGGAATGGCTACACCTTC. Translated: CASSPQPGNGYTF.

The chain recombines TRBV7-9 with TRBJ2-3; the D call may be TRBD1 or TRBD2 (5 bases each). The germline V and J ends were trimmed by 5 bases and 9 bases, with 18 bases remaining between them. Per germline, CDR1 SEHNR and CDR2 FQNEAQ (reference sequence). The CDR3 spans 14 residues. CDR3 region: CASSHAPGPGTQYF. In DNA form, the CDR3 reads TGTGCCAGCAGCCACGCTCCGGGGCCTGGGACGCAGTATTTT.

This clonotype was detected many times. The chain carries TRBV2 and TRBJ1-2; TRBD1 agrees at 7 bases. Germline CDR1 is SNHLY and CDR2 is FYNNEI. Trimming removed 7 bases from V and 5 bases from J; junction bases left unmatched: 10. This CDR3 is built from 14 residues. The CDR3 DNA sequence: TGTGCCAGCAATTCGTATGGGACAGCTTATGGCTACACCTTC. Translating gives CASNSYGTAYGYTF.

The rearrangement links TRBV30 to TRBJ1-1, with D hard to call. Per the germline V gene, CDR1 is GTSNPN and CDR2 is SVGIG (reference sequence). V dropped 0 bases and J dropped 4 bases, with 6 bases sitting between them. This CDR3 spans 12 amino acids. The CDR3 coding sequence is TGTGCCTGGAGTGTTGTAGGCACTGAAGCTTTCTTT. It translates to CAWSVVGTEAFF.

This clonotype was detected many times. The V gene is TRBV7-2, the J gene TRBJ2-1, with TRBD1 identical over 7 bases. Germline V gene data show CDR1 as SGHTA and CDR2 as FQGNSA. The CDR3 is made up of 12 amino acids. V dropped 5 bases and J dropped 7; count of bases not matched to a gene: 2. CDR3 sequence reads: CASSQGVNEQFF. The CDR3 region has the DNA TGTGCCAGCAGCCAGGGGGTGAATGAGCAGTTCTTC.

The genes are TRBV4-1 and TRBJ2-7; 8 positions agree with TRBD1. The CDR3 extends over 15 amino acids. CDR1 and CDR2 (germline): MGHRA, YSYEKL. Trimming at V came to 2 bases and at J to 4 bases, leaving 7 bases not matched to a gene. The CDR3 here is CASSQTTGARYEQYF. Written as DNA, the CDR3 is TGCGCCAGCAGCCAAACGACAGGGGCCAGGTACGAGCAGTACTTC.

The gene calls are TRBV7-9 and TRBJ2-5; 11 bases match TRBD1. There are 14 residues in the CDR3. Germline CDR1 and CDR2: SEHNR and FQNEAQ (reference sequence). After removal of 6 bases from V and 4 bases from J, the junction contained 4 bases not matched to a gene. In DNA, the CDR3 is TGTGCCAGCAGTTCGGACAGGGGGCGAGAGACCCAGTACTTC. Translating it yields CASSSDRGRETQYF.

This clonotype was seen at least ten times. This chain links TRBV20-1 with TRBJ1-3, with D unresolved. Trimming stripped 6 bases from V and 0 bases from J, with 12 bases between. Germline V gene lookup returns CDR1 DFQATT and CDR2 SNEGSKA (reference sequence). The CDR3 sequence is 14 residues long. The CDR3 sequence: CSATDSSSGNTIYF. CDR3 DNA sequence: TGCAGTGCCACGGACTCGAGCTCTGGAAACACCATATATTTT.

This clonotype appeared many times. The genes are TRBV6-5 and TRBJ1-1, with no clear D. The CDR3 is made up of 14 amino acids. Germline values: CDR1 MNHEY, CDR2 SVGAGI. Trimming took 2 bases from V and 4 from J, leaving 11 bases between them. The CDR3 here is CASSYQFPGTEAFF. DNA of the CDR3: TGTGCCAGCAGTTACCAATTTCCGGGCACTGAAGCTTTCTTT.

This clonotype was counted many times. This chain uses TRBV20-1 with TRBJ2-1, with 8 bases aligning to TRBD2. Germline V gene lookup returns CDR1 DFQATT and CDR2 SNEGSKA (reference sequence). Losses at the gene ends were 6 bases for V and 0 bases for J; bases not matched to a gene: 7. This CDR3 has 15 amino acids. The CDR3 DNA is TGCAGTGCCCTCAGCGGGACTAGCTCCTACAATGAGCAGTTCTTC. Translation: CSALSGTSSYNEQFF.

This clonotype was seen many times. This chain joins TRBV7-9 and TRBJ2-1; 8 positions match TRBD2. Unmatched junction bases numbered 5, after V lost 5 bases and J lost 2 bases. Germline V gene lookup returns CDR1 SEHNR and CDR2 FQNEAQ (reference sequence). CDR3 length: 15 amino acids. The CDR3 DNA is TGTGCCAGCAGCGCCCGACTAGCGCCCTACAATGAGCAGTTCTTC. It is translated as CASSARLAPYNEQFF.

The table lists this clonotype with a few counts. The V and J genes are TRBV20-1 and TRBJ2-7, with TRBD2 identical over 9 bases. Per germline, CDR1 DFQATT and CDR2 SNEGSKA (reference sequence). J gave up 5 bases and V 4 bases, and 12 bases lay outside the gene matches. The CDR3 spans 15 residues. CDR3 loop: CSAIGVASGIDEQYF. The CDR3 region has the DNA TGCAGTGCTATAGGGGTGGCTAGCGGGATCGACGAGCAGTACTTC.

This clonotype showed up many times. The V call is TRBV3-1, the J call TRBJ2-3; D ambiguous. This CDR3 has 12 residues. V was cut by 3 bases and J by 2 bases, with 3 bases left in between. Germline assignment: CDR1 LGHDT and CDR2 YNNKEL (reference sequence). The chain's CDR3 is CASSHNTDTQYF. The CDR3 nucleotides are TGTGCCAGCAGCCACAACACAGATACGCAGTATTTT.

The rearrangement uses TRBV5-1 and TRBJ2-1, with D hard to call. There are 16 residues in the CDR3. Germline V gives CDR1 SGHRS, CDR2 YFSETQ. V was pared by 0 bases and J by 0 bases, with 10 bases between. DNA of the CDR3: TGCGCCAGCAGCTTGGCTCTGGATCCCTCCTACAATGAGCAGTTCTTC. Translating gives CASSLALDPSYNEQFF.

This clonotype was observed a handful of times. The chain couples TRBV5-1 to TRBJ2-6; weak D call: TRBD1 (5 bases). The CDR3 sequence is 16 residues long. Germline V lookup: CDR1 SGHRS, CDR2 YFSETQ. V lost 6 bases and J 7 bases, leaving 20 bases between the germline ends. The CDR3 sequence is CASTLWGRSSANVLTF. CDR3 coding DNA: TGCGCCAGCACCCTCTGGGGCAGGTCTTCAGCCAACGTCCTGACTTTC.

Many counts were recorded for this clonotype. This CDR3 reads CSASSSMNYEQYF. CDR3 nucleotides: TGCAGTGCTAGTTCCTCGATGAACTACGAGCAGTACTTC. The chain employs TRBV20-1 and TRBJ2-7; no definite D call. The CDR3 runs 13 residues. The germline CDR1 and CDR2 sequences are DFQATT and SNEGSKA (reference sequence). The V and J ends lost 3 bases and 3 bases respectively, with 12 bases between them.

This clonotype has just a few counts. V gene TRBV6-1 combines with J gene TRBJ2-5; the D gene is possibly TRBD2 (6 bases). V was pared by 2 bases and J by 5 bases, with 9 bases between. Germline CDR1 and CDR2: MNHNS and SASEGT. The CDR3 has 13 amino acids. The CDR3 loop is CASSENGGETQYF. DNA of the CDR3: TGTGCCAGCAGTGAAAATGGGGGGGAGACCCAGTACTTC.

This clonotype was picked up a small number of times. The chain links TRBV5-5 to TRBJ2-3; D is perhaps TRBD2 (6 bases). CDR1 and CDR2 (germline): SGHKS, YYEKEE (reference sequence). This CDR3 spans 12 amino acids. Trimming took 6 bases from V and 6 from J, leaving 11 bases between them. The CDR3 protein is CASTTLADTQYF. In DNA, the CDR3 is TGTGCCAGCACCACCCTAGCGGATACGCAGTATTTT.

This clonotype has ten or more counts. The CDR3, as DNA: TGTGCCAGCAGCTTAGGCGGGGGGGTGACAGATACGCAGTATTTT. Amino acid sequence: CASSLGGGVTDTQYF. The chain has TRBV7-9 and TRBJ2-3; 9 nucleotides agree with TRBD2. CDR1 and CDR2 (germline): SEHNR, FQNEAQ (reference sequence). The CDR3 contains 15 residues. V lost 1 base and J lost 3; bases outside the gene matches: 2. Variable domain in full (rest from reference TRBV7-9 and TRBJ2-3): DTGVSQNPRHKITKRGQNVTFRCDPISEHNRLYWYRQTLGQGPEFLTYFQNEAQLEKSRLLSDRFSAERPKGSFSTLEIQRTEQGDSAMYLCASSLGGGVTDTQYFGPGTRLTVL.

This clonotype was counted ten times or more. The chain is built from TRBV7-2 and TRBJ2-2; D call uncertain. Trimming stripped 1 base from V and 4 bases from J, with 10 bases between. The CDR3 runs 15 residues. The germline V gene has CDR1 SGHTA and CDR2 FQGNSA. The CDR3 reads CASSLEPLPTGELFF. As DNA, the CDR3 is TGTGCCAGCAGCTTAGAGCCGTTACCCACCGGGGAGCTGTTTTTT.